This record concerns one TCR beta chain sequence. Its target is unknown. A multiplex PCR was run with 60 Vbeta primers and 13 Jbeta primers. The repertoire was sequenced with immunoSEQ multiplex PCR; TCRdb's copy has only in-frame clones and lacks some. The sample lists about 100,000 clones, approximately 72% occurring once. This record belongs to a study of cytomegalovirus exposure and HLA in healthy donors. Study results and caveats: The listing of roughly 160 TCR beta chains classed them as cytomegalovirus-associated. Analysis was carried out at a later point, and it linked a missense DCLRE1C variant to TCR beta V- and J-gene trimming.

The specimen sequenced was PBMCs. The sequence came from a male donor in good health and CMV-seropositive.

The CDR3 coding sequence is TGTGCCAGTAGTGCAGTTCCTGGTGGCCAGTACTTC. Its translation is CASSAVPGGQYF. The V and J genes are TRBV19 and TRBJ2-5; D unclear. The germline V gene encodes CDR1 LNHDA and CDR2 SQIVND (reference sequence). V gave up 5 bases and J gave up 10 bases, with 14 bases separating them. The CDR3 extends over 12 amino acids.